The rows below give T cell receptor beta chains drawn from one sample of a study of blood T cells in healthy people across ages. Each CDR3 protein is one row after TCRdb ran MiXCR on the 5' RACE reads. The sample records about 1 million distinct CDR3 sequences, 45% being singletons. Sequenced input: blood. The receptor set was obtained from a woman in her sixties or seventies in good health. Both conserved end residues are part of each CDR3. The D gene is left open where the match is weak. Only some rows state a clone size, as once, few, many or a class for expanded clones.

clone_size	j_call	d_call	v_call	cdr3_aa	cdr3_nt
few	TRBJ1-6	-	TRBV9	CASSMGGTGESLHF	TGTGCCAGCAGCATGGGCGGCACCGGGGAATCCCTCCACTTT
-	TRBJ2-5	TRBD2	TRBV20-1	CSAAPREGRWNEQYF	TGCAGTGCGGCACCCCGGGAGGGCCGTTGGAATGAGCAGTACTTC
-	TRBJ1-3	TRBD1	TRBV2	CASSRQGPSGNTIYF	TGTGCCAGCAGTCGACAGGGGCCGTCTGGAAACACCATATATTTT
few	TRBJ2-1	-	TRBV2	CASSEYLLSSYNEQFF	TGTGCCAGCAGTGAATATTTGCTGAGCTCCTACAATGAGCAGTTCTTC
few	TRBJ2-1	-	TRBV4-1	CASSQDPPDRRSYNEQFF	TGCGCCAGCAGCCAAGATCCGCCCGACAGGCGCTCCTACAATGAGCAGTTCTTC
-	TRBJ2-4	TRBD1	TRBV5-6	CASSELGQGYIQYF	TGTGCCAGCAGCGAACTGGGACAGGGATACATTCAGTACTTC
-	TRBJ2-7	-	TRBV7-2	CASSPFAGEQYF	TGTGCCAGCAGCCCTTTCGCCGGCGAGCAGTACTTC
-	TRBJ2-5	TRBD2	TRBV5-5	CASSFGLAAPQETQYF	TGTGCCAGCAGCTTCGGACTAGCGGCCCCCCAAGAGACCCAGTACTTC
-	TRBJ1-2	TRBD1	TRBV27	CASSLWGTGAPTNYGYTF	TGTGCCAGCAGTTTATGGGGGACAGGGGCTCCCACTAACTATGGCTACACCTTC
-	TRBJ2-7	TRBD2	TRBV29-1	CSSRGVLAGRYEQYF	TGCAGCTCGCGAGGGGTACTAGCGGGAAGGTACGAGCAGTACTTC
few	TRBJ2-3	TRBD2	TRBV10-3	CAISVTGGTTDTQYF	TGTGCCATCAGTGTGACGGGAGGGACCACAGATACGCAGTATTTT
-	TRBJ2-5	-	TRBV6-6	CASSDMREGDEQYF	TGTGCCAGCAGTGACATGAGGGAGGGGGATGAGCAGTACTTC
-	TRBJ2-1	-	TRBV20-1	CSVVATEQFF	TGCAGTGTAGTGGCTACTGAGCAGTTCTTC
-	TRBJ1-5	TRBD1	TRBV6-1	CASSEGTQGAAQPQHF	TGTGCCAGCAGTGAGGGAACTCAGGGGGCAGCTCAGCCCCAGCATTTT
-	TRBJ2-3	TRBD1	TRBV9	CASGQDVADTQYF	TGTGCCAGCGGACAGGACGTCGCAGATACGCAGTATTTT
few	TRBJ2-6	TRBD1	TRBV28	CASEGQVSGANVLTF	TGTGCCAGCGAGGGACAGGTTTCTGGGGCCAACGTCCTGACTTTC
-	TRBJ2-7	TRBD2	TRBV27	CASSLEAGGVSYEQYF	TGTGCCAGCAGTTTAGAAGCGGGAGGCGTCTCCTACGAGCAGTACTTC
many	TRBJ2-1	TRBD2	TRBV20-1	CSARSLTSGIPGSHNEQFF	TGCAGTGCTAGATCATTGACTAGCGGGATCCCCGGGTCACACAATGAGCAGTTCTTC
few	TRBJ1-4	-	TRBV9	CASSAEQVPTNEKLFF	TGTGCCAGCAGCGCAGAACAAGTTCCAACTAATGAAAAACTGTTTTTT
few	TRBJ2-5	TRBD1	TRBV28	CASSLGTGRGETQYF	TGTGCCAGCAGTTTAGGGACAGGGCGAGGGGAGACCCAGTACTTC
few	TRBJ2-1	TRBD2	TRBV6-2/TRBV6-3	CASSYLAGADEQFF	TGTGCCAGCAGTTATCTAGCGGGAGCTGATGAGCAGTTCTTC
-	TRBJ2-7	-	TRBV6-5	CASSYYAPLLSSYEQYF	TGTGCCAGCAGTTATTACGCACCCCTTTTGAGTTCCTACGAGCAGTACTTC